This TCR beta chain comes out of a study of Ad26.COV2.S vaccination and SARS-CoV-2 variants. Study-level points and caveats: Assessments of TCR breadth and depth may have underestimated the total T cell responses. Reported findings describe substantial breadth in spike-specific CD8+ and CD4+ T cell responses following vaccination.

Points on this clone: Its matching antigen is unknown.

Sequencing used immunoSEQ multiplex PCR; TCRdb keeps in-frame clones, though not all of them. The data show about 350,000 clones, 70% to 90% seen once. Treatment: roughly 18 received Ad26.COV2.S at low or high dose, single or two shots; about 5 received placebo; per-sample allocation not given. The investigators took samples on day 63 after the first vaccine or placebo injection. The donor's status was that of an adult aged 18-55 years in Boston. Its platform was an Ad26 vector, and its expressed antigen was Wuhan-strain SARS-CoV-2 spike. The TCR was taken from a person aged 18-65 years who received the Ad26.COV2.S COVID-19 vaccine or a placebo. The material was peripheral blood, obtained in a trial of Ad26.COV2.S vaccine versus placebo.

The CDR3 reads CASSELLSAWGDSYEQYF. The CDR3 nucleotides are TGCGCCAGCAGTGAGCTCCTGTCAGCGTGGGGAGACTCCTACGAGCAGTACTTC. The J gene is TRBJ2-7, the V gene TRBV10-2; D might be TRBD2 (5 bases). Germline lookup yields CDR1 WSHSY and CDR2 SAAADI. The CDR3 consists of 18 residues. The V and J ends lost 2 bases and 0 bases respectively, with 20 bases between them.